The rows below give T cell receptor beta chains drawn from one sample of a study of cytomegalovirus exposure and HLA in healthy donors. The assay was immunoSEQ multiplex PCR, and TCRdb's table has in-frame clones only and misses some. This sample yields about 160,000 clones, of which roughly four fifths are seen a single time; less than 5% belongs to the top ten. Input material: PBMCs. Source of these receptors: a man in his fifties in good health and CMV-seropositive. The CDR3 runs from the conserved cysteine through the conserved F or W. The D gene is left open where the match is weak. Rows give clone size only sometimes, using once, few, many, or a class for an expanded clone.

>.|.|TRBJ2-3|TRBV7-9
CSSSLSRNTDTQYF
TGTTCCAGCAGCCTCAGTCGAAACACAGATACGCAGTATTTT
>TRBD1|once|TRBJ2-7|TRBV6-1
CASNRGQSLYEQYF
TGTGCCAGCAATCGGGGACAGTCCCTCTACGAGCAGTACTTC
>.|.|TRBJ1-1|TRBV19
CASSMGGGSEAFF
TGTGCCAGTAGTATGGGCGGGGGCTCTGAAGCTTTCTTT
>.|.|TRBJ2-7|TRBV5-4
CASSPVGGGLNEQYF
TGTGCCAGCAGCCCAGTTGGGGGGGGCTTAAACGAGCAGTACTTC
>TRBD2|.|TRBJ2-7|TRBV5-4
CASSRGLDYEQYF
TGTGCCAGCAGCCGGGGACTAGACTACGAGCAGTACTTC
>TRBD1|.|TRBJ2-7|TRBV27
CASSLLPGQGFLYEQYF
TGTGCCAGCAGCCTTTTACCGGGACAGGGCTTCCTCTACGAGCAGTACTTC
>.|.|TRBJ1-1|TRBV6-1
CASKEVAGPGQAFF
TGTGCCAGCAAGGAAGTGGCGGGGCCCGGTCAAGCTTTCTTT
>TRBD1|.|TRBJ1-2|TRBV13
CASSFPTGTGTEGYTF
TGTGCCAGCAGCTTTCCAACCGGGACAGGGACGGAAGGCTACACCTTC
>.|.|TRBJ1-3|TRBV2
CASALVTLRDTIYF
TGTGCCAGCGCGCTGGTGACCCTCCGGGACACCATATATTTT
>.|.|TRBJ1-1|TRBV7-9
CASSTRRGGGTEAFF
TGTGCCAGCAGCACCAGAAGGGGAGGGGGCACTGAAGCTTTCTTT
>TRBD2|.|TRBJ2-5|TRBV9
CASSVGTSGTQETQYF
TGTGCCAGCAGCGTAGGGACTAGCGGGACACAAGAGACCCAGTACTTC
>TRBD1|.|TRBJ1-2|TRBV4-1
CASSQIGTGRDYGYTF
TGCGCCAGCAGCCAAATAGGGACAGGCAGAGACTATGGCTACACCTTC
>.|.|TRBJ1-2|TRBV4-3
CASSQVRQDYGYTF
TGCGCCAGCAGCCAAGTCCGACAGGACTATGGCTACACCTTC
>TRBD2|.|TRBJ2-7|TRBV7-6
CASSLVPSGSSYEQYF
TGTGCCAGCAGCTTAGTTCCTAGCGGGAGCTCCTACGAGCAGTACTTC
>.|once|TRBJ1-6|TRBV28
CASRQYNSPLHF
TGTGCCAGCAGACAGTATAATTCACCCCTCCACTTT
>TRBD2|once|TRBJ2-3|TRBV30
CAWVRGVSDTQYF
TGTGCCTGGGTCCGGGGGGTTTCAGATACGCAGTATTTT
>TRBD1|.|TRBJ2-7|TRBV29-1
CSAGQGSMQYF
TGCAGCGCTGGACAGGGGTCAATGCAGTACTTC
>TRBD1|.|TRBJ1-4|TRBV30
CAWREDRGKLFF
TGTGCCTGGAGAGAAGACAGGGGAAAACTGTTTTTT
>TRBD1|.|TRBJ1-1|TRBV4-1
CASSQEQTGGTEAFF
TGCGCCAGCAGCCAGGAACAGACAGGGGGCACTGAAGCTTTCTTT
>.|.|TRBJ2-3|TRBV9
CASSVRRRSSTDTQYF
TGTGCCAGCAGCGTGAGGAGGCGGTCTAGCACAGATACGCAGTATTTT
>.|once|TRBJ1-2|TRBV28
CASSFGGGVYGYTF
TGTGCCAGCAGTTTCGGGGGGGGCGTCTATGGCTACACCTTC
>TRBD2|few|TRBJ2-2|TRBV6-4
CASSELLASGNTGELFF
TGTGCCAGCAGTGAGTTGCTGGCTAGCGGAAACACCGGGGAGCTGTTTTTT
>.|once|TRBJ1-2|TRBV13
CASSHRGNNYGYTF
TGTGCCAGCAGCCATCGGGGGAATAACTATGGCTACACCTTC
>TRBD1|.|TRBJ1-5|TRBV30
CAWSGLRTGQHQPQHF
TGTGCCTGGAGTGGACTCCGGACAGGGCAACACCAGCCCCAGCATTTT
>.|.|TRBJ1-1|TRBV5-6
CASSLASGNTEAFF
TGTGCCAGCAGCTTGGCTTCAGGAAACACTGAAGCTTTCTTT
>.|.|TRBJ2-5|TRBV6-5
CASSPSRTGFVSQYF
TGTGCCAGCAGCCCCTCGAGGACGGGATTTGTGTCCCAGTACTTC
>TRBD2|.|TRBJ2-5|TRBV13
CASSLGQRGARETQYF
TGTGCCAGCAGCTTAGGTCAGCGGGGGGCTCGGGAGACCCAGTACTTC
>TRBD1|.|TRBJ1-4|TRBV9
CASSSEGQGAAELYEKLFF
TGTGCCAGCAGCTCAGAGGGACAGGGGGCTGCCGAACTATATGAAAAACTGTTTTTT
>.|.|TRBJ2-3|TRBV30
CAWSVSTDTQYF
TGTGCCTGGAGTGTGTCGACAGATACGCAGTATTTT
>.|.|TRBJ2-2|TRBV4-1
CASSSRANTGELFF
TGCGCCAGCAGCTCCAGGGCTAACACCGGGGAGCTGTTTTTT
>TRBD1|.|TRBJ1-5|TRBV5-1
CASSLEAGGRQPQHF
TGCGCCAGCAGCTTGGAGGCAGGGGGCCGTCAGCCCCAGCATTTT
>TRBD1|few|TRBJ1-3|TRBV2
CASSSGQVSGNTIYF
TGTGCCAGCAGTTCCGGACAGGTCTCTGGAAACACCATATATTTT
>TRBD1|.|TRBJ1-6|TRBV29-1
CSVRDRGVNSPLHF
TGCAGCGTCCGGGACAGGGGCGTGAATTCACCCCTCCACTTT
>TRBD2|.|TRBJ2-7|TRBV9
CASSVSSGSYEQYF
TGTGCCAGCAGCGTATCTAGCGGGAGTTACGAGCAGTACTTC
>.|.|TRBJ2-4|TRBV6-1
CASSGGVGDKNIQYF
TGTGCCAGCAGTGGTGGCGTTGGAGACAAAAACATTCAGTACTTC
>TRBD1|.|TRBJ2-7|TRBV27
CASSLTGSKQYF
TGTGCCAGCAGTCTGACAGGGAGCAAGCAGTACTTC
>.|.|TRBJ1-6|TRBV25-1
CASSDTYNSPLHF
TGTGCCAGCAGTGACACTTATAATTCACCCCTCCACTTT
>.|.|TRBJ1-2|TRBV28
CASTGQGTGGGYTF
TGTGCCAGCACGGGGCAGGGGACGGGGGGTGGCTACACCTTC
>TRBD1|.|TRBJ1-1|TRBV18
CASSEGTGGLKGTEAFF
TGTGCCAGCTCCGAAGGGACAGGGGGCTTGAAGGGCACTGAAGCTTTCTTT
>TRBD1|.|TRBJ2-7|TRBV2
CAIRTGGEQYF
TGTGCCATTCGTACAGGGGGGGAGCAGTACTTC
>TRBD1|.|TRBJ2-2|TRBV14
CASSQVEGASGELFF
TGTGCCAGCAGCCAAGTTGAGGGGGCGAGCGGGGAGCTGTTTTTT
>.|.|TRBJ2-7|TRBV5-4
CASSLEGGGGSEQYF
TGTGCCAGCAGCTTGGAGGGTGGCGGGGGCTCCGAGCAGTACTTC
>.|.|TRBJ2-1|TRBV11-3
CASSLNQGPYNEQFF
TGTGCCAGCAGCTTAAATCAGGGCCCCTACAATGAGCAGTTCTTC
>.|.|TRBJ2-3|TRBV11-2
CASSLAGSTDTQYF
TGTGCCAGCAGCTTAGCGGGGAGCACAGATACGCAGTATTTT
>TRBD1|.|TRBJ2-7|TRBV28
CASSFDRVGDEQYF
TGTGCCAGCAGTTTCGACAGGGTGGGAGACGAGCAGTACTTC
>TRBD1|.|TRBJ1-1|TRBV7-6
CASSPRDRGTNTEAFF
TGTGCCAGCAGCCCCCGGGACAGGGGTACGAACACTGAAGCTTTCTTT
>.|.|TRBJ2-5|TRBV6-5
CASGGVLETQYF
TGTGCCAGCGGCGGGGTTTTAGAGACCCAGTACTTC
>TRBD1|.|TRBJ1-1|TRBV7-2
CASRAGQGAVTEAFF
TGTGCCAGCAGGGCGGGACAGGGGGCTGTCACTGAAGCTTTCTTT
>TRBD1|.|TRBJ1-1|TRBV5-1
CASSWDRNTEAFF
TGCGCCAGCAGCTGGGACAGGAACACTGAAGCTTTCTTT